These T cell receptor beta chains were read from a single sample in a study of T-cell reconstitution after alpha-beta-depleted transplantation in children. TCRdb itself ran the PCR reads through MiXCR, one entry per CDR3 protein. The sample lists 180,000 or so distinct CDR3 sequences; 5% to 7.5% were seen once. The sample was PBMCs, taken before TCRalphabeta/CD19-depleted stem cell transplant. The receptors were gathered from a girl in the first two years of life with combined immunodeficiency, due to receive a stem cell transplant. Each CDR3 is given with its conserved first and last residue. Each record gives: V gene, J gene, CDR3 protein.

TRBV18,TRBJ2-5,CASSPWASRETQYF
TRBV7-2,TRBJ1-3,CASRPGGSSGNTIYF
TRBV12-3/TRBV12-4,TRBJ2-2,CASSLVKDTGELFF
TRBV7-3,TRBJ1-2,CASSLSGGGGYTF
TRBV23-1,TRBJ2-1,CASSQVEGAADYSPHDEQFF
TRBV3-1,TRBJ2-1,CASSQQNRALDEQFF
TRBV2,TRBJ2-5,CASSEARRASGRSGETQYF
TRBV29-1,TRBJ2-7,CSVVGGYSYEQYF
TRBV4-1,TRBJ1-1,CASSQPDGPTEAFF
TRBV12-5,TRBJ2-1,CASGLTYLREDYNEQFF
TRBV9,TRBJ2-1,CASSVVYGDSYNEQFF
TRBV25-1,TRBJ2-1,CASSGGTSVSEQFF
TRBV5-1,TRBJ2-7,CASSIVEISYEQYF
TRBV7-9,TRBJ1-2,CASSLPGSGYGYTF
TRBV20-1,TRBJ2-4,CSARAGYRAGTKNIQYF
TRBV5-1,TRBJ2-3,CASSLTSPDTQYF
TRBV4-1,TRBJ2-3,CASSQGPREAEDPQYF
TRBV20-1,TRBJ2-7,CSASPSYEQYF
TRBV4-1,TRBJ2-7,CASSLFGGQGSSYEQYF
TRBV5-1,TRBJ1-4,CASSGEDSPGGKLFF
TRBV4-3,TRBJ2-1,CASSQEGRARSSYNEQFF
TRBV7-9,TRBJ1-1,CASSLREAFF
TRBV28,TRBJ2-1,CASSSPGTSGGAGNDEQFF
TRBV3-1,TRBJ2-7,CASSQGQGAREQYF
TRBV12-3/TRBV12-4,TRBJ1-1,CASSLIGPYRGNTEAFF
TRBV29-1,TRBJ2-7,CSVEVRDSPTYEQYF
TRBV12-3/TRBV12-4,TRBJ2-1,CASSPETSGGASEQFF
TRBV9,TRBJ2-7,CASSVGTAGEQYF
TRBV7-9,TRBJ2-1,CASSFGQGNYNEQFF
TRBV15,TRBJ2-2,CATSIVGGGELFF
TRBV4-3,TRBJ2-1,CASSQDSGVEQFF
TRBV7-8,TRBJ2-3,CASSLIGGGTDTQYF
TRBV4-3,TRBJ1-1,CASSQTWTGGTEAFF
TRBV7-9,TRBJ2-4,CASSGGGGWYF
TRBV3-1,TRBJ2-1,CACSQVPGQGPYNEQFF
TRBV14,TRBJ2-1,CASSRRPAGGSEQFF
TRBV7-9,TRBJ2-3,CASSHRTGQGAQDTQYF
TRBV6-5,TRBJ2-7,CASSYSVVPSFYEQYF
TRBV11-2,TRBJ1-2,CASSVTGNYGYTF
TRBV7-2,TRBJ2-4,CASSPGGIAKNIQYF
TRBV7-9,TRBJ2-3,CASSLDQTSYIDTQYF
TRBV10-3,TRBJ2-6,CAITGPGANVLTF
TRBV2,TRBJ1-5,CASSESLKGAGNQPQHF
TRBV4-2,TRBJ2-7,CASSLYLLTSGSVYEQYF
TRBV29-1,TRBJ2-1,CSVEPLQGSRNNEQFF
TRBV20-1,TRBJ2-1,CSAGTSGFLGNEQFF